This T cell receptor beta chain was sequenced in a study of identical twins. Germline-derived CDR1 and CDR2 are MDHEN and SYDVKM. The CDR3 is made up of 17 amino acids. The V and J ends lost 5 bases and 3 bases, in that order; junction bases with no gene match: 12. General study findings and limits: The abundant beta clonotypes from cord blood had fewer insertions, and memory repertoires had none of this. Within beta out-of-frame sequences, the excess sharing observed between twins was weaker.

Each CDR3 protein is one row after TCRdb ran MiXCR on the 5' RACE reads. The repertoire consists of about 550,000 distinct CDR3 sequences, with about a fifth occurring once and the leading ten covering around 0.48%. This clonotype was picked up a small number of times. Its antigen remains unidentified. This sample was shared with a second study, whose subject was yellow fever vaccine responses in identical twins. According to that study: Twins showed a vaccine T cell response that reportedly seemed partly convergent, partly personalized.

The specimen was CD4+ T cells sorted from blood. V gene TRBV28 combines with J gene TRBJ2-7; 11 nucleotides match TRBD1. The clonotype originates from a woman under 30 in good health. CDR3 in DNA: TGTGCCAGCAGTCCCGGGACAGGGGGAAGATGGGGCTACGAGCAGTACGTC. This translates into CASSPGTGGRWGYEQYV.